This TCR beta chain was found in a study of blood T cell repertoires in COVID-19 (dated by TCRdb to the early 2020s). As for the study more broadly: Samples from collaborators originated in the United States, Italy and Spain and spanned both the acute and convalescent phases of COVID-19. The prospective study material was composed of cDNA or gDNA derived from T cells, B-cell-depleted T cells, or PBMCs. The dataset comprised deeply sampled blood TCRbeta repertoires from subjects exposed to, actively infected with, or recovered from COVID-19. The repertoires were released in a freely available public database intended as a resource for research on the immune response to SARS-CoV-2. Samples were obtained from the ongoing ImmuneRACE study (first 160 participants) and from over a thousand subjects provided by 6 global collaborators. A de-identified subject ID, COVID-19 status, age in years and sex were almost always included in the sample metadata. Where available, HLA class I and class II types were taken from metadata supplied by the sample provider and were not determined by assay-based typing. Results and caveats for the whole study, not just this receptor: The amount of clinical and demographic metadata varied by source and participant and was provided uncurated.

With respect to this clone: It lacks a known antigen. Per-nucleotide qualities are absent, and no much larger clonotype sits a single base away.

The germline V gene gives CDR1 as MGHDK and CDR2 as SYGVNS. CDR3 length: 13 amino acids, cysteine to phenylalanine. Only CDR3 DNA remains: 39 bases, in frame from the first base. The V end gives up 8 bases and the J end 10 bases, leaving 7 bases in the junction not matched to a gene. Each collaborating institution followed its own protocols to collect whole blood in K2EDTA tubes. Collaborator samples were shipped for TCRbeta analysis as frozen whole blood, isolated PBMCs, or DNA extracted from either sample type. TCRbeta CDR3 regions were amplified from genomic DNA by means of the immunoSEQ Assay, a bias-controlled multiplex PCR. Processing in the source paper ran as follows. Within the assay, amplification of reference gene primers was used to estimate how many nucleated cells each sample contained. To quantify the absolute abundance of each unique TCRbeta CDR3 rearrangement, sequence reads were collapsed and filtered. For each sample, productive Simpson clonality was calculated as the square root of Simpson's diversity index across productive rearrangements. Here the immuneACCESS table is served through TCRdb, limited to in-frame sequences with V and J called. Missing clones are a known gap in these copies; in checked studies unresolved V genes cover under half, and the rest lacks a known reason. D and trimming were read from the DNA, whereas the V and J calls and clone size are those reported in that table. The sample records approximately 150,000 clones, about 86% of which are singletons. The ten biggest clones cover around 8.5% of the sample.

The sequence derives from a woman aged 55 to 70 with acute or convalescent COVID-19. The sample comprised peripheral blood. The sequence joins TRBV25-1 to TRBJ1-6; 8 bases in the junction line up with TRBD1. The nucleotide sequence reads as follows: TGTGCCAGCGGCAGGGGGCGAGAGTCACCCCTCCACTTT. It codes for CASGRGRESPLHF.